These 3 T cell receptor beta chains share one sample of origin, sequenced in a study of T cells in Graves' hyperthyroidism and ophthalmopathy. The TCR beta CDR3 regions underwent amplification using RNA transcripts as the source. The primer set for the first-round RT-PCR of the TCR CDR3 was HTBI. TCRdb re-called the multiplex PCR reads with MiXCR, one entry per CDR3 protein. Here the sample spans about 290,000 distinct CDR3 sequences, roughly 18% being singletons. Material: blood. These receptors came from a man in his forties or fifties with Graves' ophthalmopathy.

This clonotype was counted many times. The rearrangement joins TRBV6-1 to TRBJ2-7, with 9 bases fitting TRBD2. This CDR3 contains 14 residues. The junction had 7 bases not matched to a gene; V was cut back by 5 bases and J by 5 bases. Germline V lookup: CDR1 MNHNS, CDR2 SASEGT. The CDR3 here is CASSPRGGSNEQYF. The CDR3 coding sequence is TGTGCCAGCAGTCCGCGGGGGGGGTCCAACGAGCAGTACTTC.

This clonotype was seen only a few times. A read error may explain this, as a much larger clone is one base away. V gene TRBV11-1 combines with J gene TRBJ2-7; D is possibly TRBD2 (5 bases). The germline V gene encodes CDR1 SGHAT and CDR2 FQDESV (reference sequence). CDR3 length: 13 amino acids. CDR3 coding DNA: TGTGCCAGCAGCTTAGAGGACTCCTACGAGCAGTGCTTC. Translated, it gives CASSLEDSYEQCF.

The chain carries TRBV5-1 and TRBJ2-1; 11 nucleotides align to TRBD2. Germline lookup yields CDR1 SGHRS and CDR2 YFSETQ. The V segment lost 0 bases and the J segment 6 bases; nucleotides outside the gene matches: 11. The CDR3 has 18 amino acids. Written as DNA, the CDR3 is TGCGCCAGCAGCTTGGGGGGATTAGCGGGAGGGACAGCCAATGAGCAGTTCTTC. Amino acids: CASSLGGLAGGTANEQFF.